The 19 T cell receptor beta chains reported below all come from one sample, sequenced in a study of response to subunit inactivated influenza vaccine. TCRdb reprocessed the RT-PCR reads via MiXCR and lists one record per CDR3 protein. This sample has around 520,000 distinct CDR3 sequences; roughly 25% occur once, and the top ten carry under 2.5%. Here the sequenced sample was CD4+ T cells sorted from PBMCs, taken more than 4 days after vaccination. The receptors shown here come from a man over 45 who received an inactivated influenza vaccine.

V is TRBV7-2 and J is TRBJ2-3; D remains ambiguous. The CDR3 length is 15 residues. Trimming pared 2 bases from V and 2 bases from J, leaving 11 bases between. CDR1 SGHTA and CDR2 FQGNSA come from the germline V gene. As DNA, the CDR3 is TGTGCCAGCAGCTTATGGTGGAAACTCACAGATACGCAGTATTTT. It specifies CASSLWWKLTDTQYF.

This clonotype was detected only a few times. The CDR3 loop is CASSLKSPGQPQHF. In DNA, the CDR3 is TGTGCCAGCAGCTTAAAGTCCCCGGGACAGCCCCAGCATTTT. The V gene is TRBV7-2, the J gene TRBJ1-5; unclear D gene. Germline V gene sequence: CDR1 SGHTA, CDR2 FQGNSA. V dropped 2 bases and J dropped 7 bases, with 12 bases sitting between them. The CDR3 has 14 residues.

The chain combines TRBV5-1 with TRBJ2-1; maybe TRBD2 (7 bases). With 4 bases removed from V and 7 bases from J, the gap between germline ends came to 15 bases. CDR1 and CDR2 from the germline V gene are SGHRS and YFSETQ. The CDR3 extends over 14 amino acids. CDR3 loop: CASSPRGADNEQFF. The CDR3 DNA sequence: TGCGCCAGCAGCCCCCGGGGGGCAGATAATGAGCAGTTCTTC.

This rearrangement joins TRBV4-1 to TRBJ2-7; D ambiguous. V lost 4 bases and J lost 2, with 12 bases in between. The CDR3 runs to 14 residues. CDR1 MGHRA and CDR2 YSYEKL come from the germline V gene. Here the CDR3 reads CASSPGVTTYEQYF. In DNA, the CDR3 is TGCGCCAGCAGCCCCGGCGTCACCACCTACGAGCAGTACTTC.

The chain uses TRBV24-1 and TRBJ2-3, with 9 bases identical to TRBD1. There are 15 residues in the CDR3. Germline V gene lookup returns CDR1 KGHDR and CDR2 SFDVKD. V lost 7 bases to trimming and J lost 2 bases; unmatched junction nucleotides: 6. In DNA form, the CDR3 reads TGTGCCACCAGCCCAGGACAGGGGAACACAGATACGCAGTATTTT. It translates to CATSPGQGNTDTQYF.

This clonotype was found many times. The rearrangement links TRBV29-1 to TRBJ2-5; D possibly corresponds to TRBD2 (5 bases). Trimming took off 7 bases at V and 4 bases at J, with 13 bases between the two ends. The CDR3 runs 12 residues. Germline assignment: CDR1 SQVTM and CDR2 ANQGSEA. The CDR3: CSATLGIETQYF. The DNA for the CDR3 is TGCAGCGCGACTCTCGGGATAGAGACCCAGTACTTC.

Written as DNA, the CDR3 is TGTGCCAGCAGCGGACGGAGCCAAGAGACCCAGTACTTC. Translation gives CASSGRSQETQYF. V usage is TRBV7-2 and J usage is TRBJ2-5; D is undetermined. V was trimmed by 5 bases and J by 1 base, leaving 8 bases between them. From germline, CDR1 is SGHTA and CDR2 FQGNSA. This CDR3 contains 13 residues.

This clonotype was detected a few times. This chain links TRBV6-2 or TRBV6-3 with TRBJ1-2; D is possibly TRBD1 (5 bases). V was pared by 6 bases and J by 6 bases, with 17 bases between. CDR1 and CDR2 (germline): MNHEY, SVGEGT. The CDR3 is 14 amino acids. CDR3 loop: CASSRPGRLDGYTF. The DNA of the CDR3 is TGTGCCAGCAGCCGACCGGGACGGCTGGATGGCTACACCTTC.

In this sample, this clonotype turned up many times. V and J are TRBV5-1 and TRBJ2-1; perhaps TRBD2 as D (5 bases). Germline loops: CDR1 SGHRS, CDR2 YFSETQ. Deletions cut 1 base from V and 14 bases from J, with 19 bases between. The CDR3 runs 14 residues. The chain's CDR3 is CASSLSPSGKSEFF. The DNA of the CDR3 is TGCGCCAGCAGCTTGTCCCCCTCGGGGAAGTCCGAGTTCTTC.

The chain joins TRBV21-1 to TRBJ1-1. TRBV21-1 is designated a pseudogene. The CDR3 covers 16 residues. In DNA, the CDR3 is TGTGCCAGCAGAAGGGACCTACAACTGAGGAACACTGAAGCTTTCTTT. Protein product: CASRRDLQLRNTEAFF.

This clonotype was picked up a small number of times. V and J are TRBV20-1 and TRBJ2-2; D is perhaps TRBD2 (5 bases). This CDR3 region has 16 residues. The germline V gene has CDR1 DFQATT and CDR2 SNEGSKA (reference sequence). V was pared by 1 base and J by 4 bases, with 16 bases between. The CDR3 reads CSARAGRSDSTGELFF. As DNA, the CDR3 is TGCAGTGCTAGAGCTGGGAGAAGCGATTCCACCGGGGAGCTGTTTTTT.

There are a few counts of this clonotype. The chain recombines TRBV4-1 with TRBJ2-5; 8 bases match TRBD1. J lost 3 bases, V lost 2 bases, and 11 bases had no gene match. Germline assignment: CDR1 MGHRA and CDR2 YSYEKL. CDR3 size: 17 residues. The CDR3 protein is CASSQHMGQQGEETQYF. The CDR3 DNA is TGCGCCAGCAGCCAACATATGGGACAACAGGGGGAAGAGACCCAGTACTTC.

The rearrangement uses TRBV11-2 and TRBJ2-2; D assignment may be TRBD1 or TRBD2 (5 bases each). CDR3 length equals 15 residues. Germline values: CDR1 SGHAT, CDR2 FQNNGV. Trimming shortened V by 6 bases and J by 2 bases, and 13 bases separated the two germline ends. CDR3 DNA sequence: TGTGCCAGCAGACGACCCGGGGCAAACACCGGGGAGCTGTTTTTT. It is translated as CASRRPGANTGELFF.

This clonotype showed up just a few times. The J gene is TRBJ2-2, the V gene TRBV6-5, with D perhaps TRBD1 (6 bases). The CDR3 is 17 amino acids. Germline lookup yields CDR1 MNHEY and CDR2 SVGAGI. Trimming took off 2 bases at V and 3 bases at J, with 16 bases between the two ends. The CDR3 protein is CASSYPTGTQHTGELFF. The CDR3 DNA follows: TGTGCCAGCAGTTACCCGACCGGGACACAGCACACCGGGGAGCTGTTTTTT.

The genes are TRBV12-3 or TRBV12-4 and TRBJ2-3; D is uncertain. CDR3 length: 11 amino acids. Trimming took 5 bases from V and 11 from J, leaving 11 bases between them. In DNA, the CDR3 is TGTGCCAGCAGTCGACGACCGAAGCAGTATTTT. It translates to CASSRRPKQYF.

This CDR3 reads CASSYVGYEQYF. For the CDR3, the DNA is TGTGCCAGCAGTTACGTCGGCTACGAGCAGTACTTC. The chain combines TRBV6-2 or TRBV6-3 with TRBJ2-7; D remains unclear. V was cut by 2 bases and J by 3 bases, with 5 bases left in between. Per germline, CDR1 MNHEY and CDR2 SVGEGT. CDR3 length: 12 amino acids.

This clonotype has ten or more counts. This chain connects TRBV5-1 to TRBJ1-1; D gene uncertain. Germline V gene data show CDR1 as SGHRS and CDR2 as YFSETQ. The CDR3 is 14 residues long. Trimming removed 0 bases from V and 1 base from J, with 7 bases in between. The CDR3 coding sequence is TGCGCCAGCAGCTTGGATTATGAGAACACTGAAGCTTTCTTT. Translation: CASSLDYENTEAFF.

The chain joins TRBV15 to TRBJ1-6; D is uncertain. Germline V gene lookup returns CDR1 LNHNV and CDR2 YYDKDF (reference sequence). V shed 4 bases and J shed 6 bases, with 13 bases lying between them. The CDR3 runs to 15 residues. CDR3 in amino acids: CATSTRASGNSPLHF. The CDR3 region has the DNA TGTGCCACCAGCACCCGGGCCTCGGGTAATTCACCCCTCCACTTT.

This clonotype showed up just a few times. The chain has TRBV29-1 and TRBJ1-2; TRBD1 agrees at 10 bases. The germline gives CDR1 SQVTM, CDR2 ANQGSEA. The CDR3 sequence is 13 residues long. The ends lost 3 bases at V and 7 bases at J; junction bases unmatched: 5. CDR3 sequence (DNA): TGCAGCGTTGATGTGACAGGGGGCGGTGGCTACACCTTC. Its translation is CSVDVTGGGGYTF.